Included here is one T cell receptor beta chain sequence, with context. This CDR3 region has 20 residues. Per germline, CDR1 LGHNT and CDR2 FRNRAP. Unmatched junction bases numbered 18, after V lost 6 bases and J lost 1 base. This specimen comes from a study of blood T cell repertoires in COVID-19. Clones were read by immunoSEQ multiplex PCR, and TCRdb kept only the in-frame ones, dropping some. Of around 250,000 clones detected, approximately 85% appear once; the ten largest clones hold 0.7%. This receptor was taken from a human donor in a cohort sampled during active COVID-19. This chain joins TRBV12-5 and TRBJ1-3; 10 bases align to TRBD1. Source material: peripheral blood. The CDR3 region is CASGLFRDRGFNPSGNTIYF. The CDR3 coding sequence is TGTGCTAGTGGACTATTCCGGGACAGGGGTTTTAACCCTTCTGGAAACACCATATATTTT.